These 3 T cell receptor beta chains originate from one sample sequenced in a study of early T cells in non-severe SARS-CoV-2 infection. TCRdb reprocessed the 5' RACE reads with MiXCR, giving one entry per CDR3 protein. The repertoire holds more than 95,000 distinct CDR3 sequences, with around 17% as singletons. The sample was whole blood. Source of these receptors: an adult who was a healthcare worker with PCR-confirmed SARS-CoV-2 infection or an uninfected control (not recorded which).

This clonotype occurred many times. The genes are TRBV20-1 and TRBJ2-2, with D possibly matching TRBD1 (6 bases). The CDR3 runs to 15 residues. Germline lookup yields CDR1 DFQATT and CDR2 SNEGSKA (reference sequence). V was shortened by 5 bases and J by 7 bases, with 20 bases between the two germline ends. The CDR3, as DNA: TGCAGTGCTCTCACCTCATCAGGGGATCACGGGGAGCTGTTTTTT. Translating gives CSALTSSGDHGELFF.

This chain uses TRBV11-2 with TRBJ2-3, with TRBD2 identical over 12 bases. The V gene's germline CDR1 is SGHAT and CDR2 FQNNGV. V shed 5 bases, J shed 3 bases, and the junction held 9 bases outside the gene matches. CDR3 length equals 17 residues. The CDR3 region is CASSRRTSGEGTDTQYF. The CDR3 DNA reads TGTGCCAGCAGCCGACGGACTAGCGGGGAGGGGACAGATACGCAGTATTTT.

This clonotype has a handful of counts. This chain joins TRBV28 and TRBJ2-1; D may match TRBD1 or TRBD2 (5 bases each). This CDR3 is built from 14 residues. CDR1 is MDHEN and CDR2 is SYDVKM in the germline V gene. Trimming cost V 7 bases and J 12 bases, with 22 bases left between them. The CDR3: CASTPLRRARGQFF. In DNA, the CDR3 is TGTGCCAGCACCCCTTTGCGACGGGCGAGGGGGCAGTTCTTC.